The 21 T cell receptor beta chains reported below all come from one sample, sequenced in a study of vaccination effects on CD4 cells after COVID-19. Sequencing in the ViraFEST assay came after antigen-specific CD4+ T cells had been expanded with viral peptide pools, which were used to stimulate PBMC. With about 9 days of culture completed, CD4+ T cells were isolated. The healthy vaccine recipients, who had no prior SARS-CoV-2 infection, showed negative nucleocapsid antibodies. These TCRs are of unknown antigen specificity. Repertoires were generated with immunoSEQ multiplex PCR, while TCRdb's copy carries only in-frame clones and drops some. Found here are 37,000 or so clones, under 70% of them singletons; the top ten hold more than 12%. Sequencing was performed on CD4+ T cells from PBMCs cultured with HCoV-OC43 spike peptides, taken before COVID-19 vaccination. The subset is: HCoV-OC43 spike overlapping peptide pool stimulation. These receptors were obtained from a human donor who received a COVID-19 vaccine.

This CDR3 reads CASSEANQPQHF. The CDR3 DNA reads TGTGCCAGCAGTGAAGCGAATCAGCCCCAGCATTTT. The genes are TRBV2 and TRBJ1-5; D unresolved. V was shortened by 0 bases and J by 4 bases, with 1 base between the two germline ends. Germline V gene sequence: CDR1 SNHLY, CDR2 FYNNEI. This CDR3 spans 12 amino acids.

The V call is TRBV6-5, the J call TRBJ1-4; 9 nucleotides line up with TRBD1. This CDR3 comprises 15 residues. CDR1 and CDR2 (germline): MNHEY, SVGAGI. Trimming took 2 bases from V and 8 from J; bases not matched to a gene: 6. The DNA for the CDR3 is TGTGCCAGCAGTTACGTCGGGACAGGGAAGGAAAAACTGTTTTTT. This sequence encodes CASSYVGTGKEKLFF.

V usage is TRBV7-9 and J usage is TRBJ2-2, with 8 bases aligning to TRBD1. The junction had 6 bases not matched to a gene; V was cut back by 5 bases and J by 4 bases. This CDR3 contains 15 residues. Germline CDR1 is SEHNR and CDR2 is FQNEAQ (reference sequence). This CDR3 is CASSAHRGVTGELFF. CDR3 DNA sequence: TGTGCCAGCAGCGCCCACAGGGGGGTCACCGGGGAGCTGTTTTTT.

This clone was counted only a few times. The gene calls are TRBV2 and TRBJ2-7, with 7 bases aligning to TRBD2. From germline, CDR1 is SNHLY and CDR2 FYNNEI. The CDR3 length is 13 residues. Unmatched junction bases numbered 9, after V lost 8 bases and J lost 5 bases. The DNA for the CDR3 is TGTGCCAGCTTCCGCGGGAGCTTGGACGAGCAGTACTTC. Its translation is CASFRGSLDEQYF.

This clone has just a few counts. Here the CDR3 DNA reads TGTGCCAGCAGTCCCTCTGCTGGAAACACCATATATTTT. Its translation is CASSPSAGNTIYF. The chain links TRBV12-3 or TRBV12-4 to TRBJ1-3; D gene uncertain. CDR3 size: 13 residues. Trimming removed 5 bases from V and 2 bases from J, with 7 bases in between.

A few counts support this clone. The genes are TRBV6-1 and TRBJ1-1, with D possibly being TRBD1 (6 bases). This CDR3 spans 15 amino acids. CDR1 MNHNS and CDR2 SASEGT come from the germline V gene. With 2 bases removed from V and 2 bases from J, the gap between germline ends came to 12 bases. The CDR3 nucleotides are TGTGCCAGCAGTGAAAGGGGGGATTTCAACACTGAAGCTTTCTTT. Protein product: CASSERGDFNTEAFF.

This chain joins TRBV29-1 and TRBJ2-1; D gene uncertain. Deletions cut 4 bases from V and 0 bases from J, with 4 bases between. Germline V gene sequence: CDR1 SQVTM, CDR2 ANQGSEA. This CDR3 has 12 amino acids. CDR3 amino acids: CSVVASYNEQFF. CDR3 DNA: TGCAGCGTTGTTGCCTCCTACAATGAGCAGTTCTTC.

The chain is built from TRBV6-5 and TRBJ1-2; TRBD1 aligns across 8 bases. The V gene end was trimmed by 5 bases and the J gene end by 8 bases; junction bases not matched to a gene: 4. The CDR3 sequence is 12 residues long. In germline, CDR1 is MNHEY, CDR2 SVGAGI. The CDR3: CASSRTGHGYTF. DNA of the CDR3: TGTGCCAGCAGTAGGACAGGGCACGGCTACACCTTC.

J is TRBJ1-2 and V is TRBV10-3; the match to TRBD1 covers 8 bases. Trimming at V came to 6 bases and at J to 3 bases, leaving 6 bases not matched to a gene. Germline values: CDR1 ENHRY, CDR2 SYGVKD. The CDR3 runs to 14 residues. The CDR3 region is CAIRVAGGDYGYTF. The CDR3 bases are TGTGCCATCAGGGTGGCAGGGGGCGACTATGGCTACACCTTC.

The chain joins TRBV6-1 to TRBJ1-5; 8 bases align to TRBD1. The CDR3 contains 15 residues. The germline CDR1 and CDR2 sequences are MNHNS and SASEGT. Trimming took 1 base from V and 10 from J; bases not matched to a gene: 9. The CDR3 DNA follows: TGTGCCAGCAGTGAAGTAGGGGGACAGGTTCTTCCCCAGCATTTT. Its protein product is CASSEVGGQVLPQHF.

A few counts support this clone. V usage is TRBV29-1 and J usage is TRBJ1-3; 7 nucleotides line up with TRBD1. The germline CDR1 and CDR2 sequences are SQVTM and ANQGSEA. The CDR3 spans 13 residues. V was pared by 5 bases and J by 2 bases, with 3 bases of the junction left unmatched. The CDR3 reads CSVITGAGNTIYF. The CDR3, as DNA: TGCAGCGTTATAACAGGGGCTGGAAACACCATATATTTT.

The chain links TRBV6-1 to TRBJ2-1; the match to TRBD1 covers 10 bases. The CDR3 covers 16 residues. V lost 3 bases, J lost 7 bases, and 9 bases stayed unmatched. Looked up from germline, CDR1 is MNHNS and CDR2 is SASEGT. The CDR3 nucleotides are TGTGCCAGCAGTGAGTGGACCGGGACAGGGGCAAATGAGCAGTTCTTC. Translating gives CASSEWTGTGANEQFF.

The V call is TRBV5-1, the J call TRBJ2-7; 9 bases align to TRBD2. The length of the CDR3 is 16 residues. The germline V gene has CDR1 SGHRS and CDR2 YFSETQ. J lost 4 bases, V lost 3 bases, and 11 bases had no gene match. The CDR3 nucleotides are TGCGCCAGCAGCTGGGAAGGTAGCGGGAGAGTGTACGAGCAGTACTTC. Protein product: CASSWEGSGRVYEQYF.

This chain links TRBV2 with TRBJ2-7; 7 bases are a match to TRBD1. Trimming removed 6 bases from V and 2 bases from J; junction bases left unmatched: 7. Germline V gene lookup returns CDR1 SNHLY and CDR2 FYNNEI. The CDR3 has 14 amino acids. CDR3 loop: CASRGRGTAYEQYF. The CDR3 coding sequence is TGTGCCAGCAGAGGACGAGGGACAGCCTACGAGCAGTACTTC.

The rearrangement joins TRBV11-3 to TRBJ2-1; 11 bases are a match to TRBD2. J lost 7 bases, V lost 1 base, and 3 bases had no gene match. This CDR3 has 15 amino acids. Germline CDR1 is SGHNT and CDR2 is YENEEA. The CDR3 reads CASSLVAGGLNEQFF. Written as DNA, the CDR3 is TGTGCCAGCAGCTTAGTAGCGGGGGGGCTGAATGAGCAGTTCTTC.

This chain uses TRBV30 with TRBJ1-1; 8 nucleotides align to TRBD1. The V gene's germline CDR1 is GTSNPN and CDR2 SVGIG (reference sequence). The V gene end was trimmed by 0 bases and the J gene end by 3 bases; junction bases not matched to a gene: 0. The CDR3 consists of 13 residues. DNA for the CDR3: TGTGCCTGGAGTGTACAGGGGGACACTGAAGCTTTCTTT. It codes for CAWSVQGDTEAFF. The whole variable domain, remainder taken from reference TRBV30 and TRBJ1-1, is SQTIHQWPATLVQPVGSPLSLECTVEGTSNPNLYWYRQAAGRGLQLLFYSVGIGQISSEVPQNLSASRPQDRQFILSSKKLLLSDSGFYLCAWSVQGDTEAFFGQGTRLTVV.

This clone was seen a few times. CDR3 loop: CASSWDRVGYGYTF. The CDR3 DNA sequence: TGTGCCAGCAGCTGGGACAGGGTCGGCTATGGCTACACCTTC. The V gene is TRBV5-4, the J gene TRBJ1-2; 9 bases are shared with TRBD1. The ends lost 3 bases at V and 4 bases at J; junction bases unmatched: 4. In germline, CDR1 is SGHNT, CDR2 YYREEE (reference sequence). The CDR3 consists of 14 residues. Using reference TRBV5-4 and TRBJ1-2 for the parts outside the CDR3, the full variable domain is ETGVTQSPTHLIKTRGQQVTLRCSSQSGHNTVSWYQQALGQGPQFIFQYYREEENGRGNFPPRFSGLQFPNYSSELNVNALELDDSALYLCASSWDRVGYGYTFGSGTRLTVV.

The chain couples TRBV12-3 or TRBV12-4 to TRBJ1-2; perhaps TRBD1 as D (5 bases). The CDR3 runs 12 residues. V was cut by 6 bases and J by 7 bases, with 12 bases left in between. The CDR3 DNA sequence: TGTGCCAGCAGCCAGGGAATGCGTGGCTACACCTTC. Encoded protein: CASSQGMRGYTF.

This clone was observed a handful of times. The rearrangement uses TRBV29-1 and TRBJ2-7; TRBD1 matches 9 bases. Losses at the gene ends were 4 bases for V and 5 bases for J; bases not matched to a gene: 3. Per germline, CDR1 SQVTM and CDR2 ANQGSEA. The CDR3 loop spans 12 amino acids. CDR3 sequence (DNA): TGCAGCGTTGGGACAGGGGTCCACGAGCAGTACTTC. This codes for CSVGTGVHEQYF.

The rearrangement uses TRBV5-1 and TRBJ2-2; 9 bases line up with TRBD1. The CDR3 spans 16 residues. The J segment lost 4 bases and the V segment lost 4 bases, leaving 8 bases of the junction unmatched. In germline, CDR1 is SGHRS, CDR2 YFSETQ. DNA of the CDR3: TGCGCCAGCAGCATGGTAGCGACAGGGGGCACCGGGGAGCTGTTTTTT. Amino acids: CASSMVATGGTGELFF. Combining the CDR3 with reference TRBV5-1 and TRBJ2-2 gives the whole variable domain KAGVTQTPRYLIKTRGQQVTLSCSPISGHRSVSWYQQTPGQGLQFLFEYFSETQRNKGNFPGRFSGRQFSNSRSEMNVSTLELGDSALYLCASSMVATGGTGELFFGEGSRLTVL.

CDR3 amino acids: CASTPRYYNEQFF. Here the CDR3 DNA reads TGTGCCAGCACCCCTAGATACTACAATGAGCAGTTCTTC. The chain combines TRBV6-5 with TRBJ2-1; D not resolved. From germline, CDR1 is MNHEY and CDR2 SVGAGI. With 7 bases removed from V and 3 bases from J, the gap between germline ends came to 10 bases. The CDR3 sequence is 13 residues long.